Listed below are T cell receptor beta chains from one sample, sequenced in a study of blood T cell repertoires in COVID-19. The assay was immunoSEQ multiplex PCR, and TCRdb's table has in-frame clones only and misses some. The sample consists of approximately 280,000 clones, approximately 85% of them appearing once. The sequencing input was peripheral blood. Source of these receptors: a middle-aged man with active or convalescent COVID-19. The CDR3 runs from the conserved cysteine through the conserved F or W. A D gene is named only where the DNA matches it firmly. Clone size appears in some rows only: once, few, many, or a class for an expanded clone.

TRBD1	TRBV5-1	TRBJ2-2	once	CASSQQGADTGELFF	TGCGCCAGCAGTCAACAGGGGGCTGACACCGGGGAGCTGTTTTTT
.	TRBV6-6	TRBJ2-7	.	CASKGGDEQYF	TGTGCCAGCAAGGGGGGGGACGAGCAGTACTTC
.	TRBV15	TRBJ1-3	.	CATGESGNTIYF	TGTGCCACAGGAGAATCTGGAAACACCATATATTTT
TRBD1	TRBV6-5	TRBJ1-6	.	CASTRTGGYSPLHF	TGTGCCAGCACCCGAACAGGGGGATATTCACCCCTCCACTTT
.	TRBV12-5	TRBJ1-4	.	CASGLVQPGEYGEKLFF	TGTGCTAGTGGTTTGGTACAGCCGGGGGAATACGGTGAAAAACTGTTTTTT
.	TRBV3-1/TRBV3-2	TRBJ2-7	.	CASSLRGDSYEQYF	TGTGCCAGCAGCCTCAGGGGGGACTCCTACGAGCAGTACTTC
TRBD1	TRBV6-5	TRBJ1-1	.	CAVQGALTEAFF	TGTGCCGTACAGGGGGCGCTCACTGAAGCTTTCTTT
.	TRBV6-6	TRBJ1-5	.	CATSFTGHQPQHF	TGTGCCACTTCCTTTACAGGGCATCAGCCCCAGCATTTT
TRBD1	TRBV2	TRBJ1-2	.	CASRNTGGAGYGYTF	TGTGCCAGCAGAAATACAGGGGGCGCGGGCTATGGCTACACCTTC
.	TRBV7-6	TRBJ1-1	.	CASSSPTAGNTEAFF	TGTGCCAGCAGCTCCCCGACAGCTGGGAACACTGAAGCTTTCTTT
.	TRBV28	TRBJ2-7	.	CASSRDNTYEQYF	TGTGCCAGCAGTCGGGACAACACCTACGAGCAGTACTTC
.	TRBV9	TRBJ1-1	.	CASSRGVVNTEAFF	TGTGCCAGCAGTCGGGGGGTGGTGAACACTGAAGCTTTCTTT
.	TRBV27	TRBJ1-1	.	CASRPSGGLEAFF	TGTGCCAGCAGGCCAAGTGGGGGCCTTGAAGCTTTCTTT
TRBD1	TRBV7-7	TRBJ2-5	.	CASSLAPRGRWETQYF	TGTGCTAGCAGCTTAGCCCCCAGGGGGCGGTGGGAGACCCAGTACTTC
TRBD1	TRBV5-8	TRBJ1-5	once	CASSLARRQGYVPPQHF	TGTGCCAGCAGCTTGGCCAGGCGACAGGGTTATGTGCCGCCCCAGCATTTT
TRBD2	TRBV5-1	TRBJ2-1	.	CASSVTSGSSYNEQFF	TGCGCCAGCAGCGTGACTAGCGGGAGCTCCTACAATGAGCAGTTCTTC
TRBD1	TRBV29-1	TRBJ1-1	.	CSVVLRGQGRNTEAFF	TGCAGCGTTGTTCTGAGAGGACAGGGAAGAAACACTGAAGCTTTCTTT
.	TRBV3-1/TRBV3-2	TRBJ2-2	.	CASSQGQLTGELFF	TGTGCCAGCAGCCAAGGACAGCTCACCGGGGAGCTGTTTTTT
TRBD2	TRBV28	TRBJ2-6	.	CASSLSGAYRSGANVLTF	TGTGCCAGCAGTTTAAGCGGGGCCTACCGCTCTGGGGCCAACGTCCTGACTTTC
TRBD2	TRBV7-9	TRBJ2-7	.	CASSLGSGSYEQYF	TGTGCCAGCTCCCTCGGTAGCGGGAGCTACGAGCAGTACTTC
TRBD2	TRBV6-2/TRBV6-3	TRBJ2-1	many	CASSRGPGRRALYNEQFF	TGTGCCAGCAGTAGGGGCCCCGGGAGGCGGGCGCTCTACAATGAGCAGTTCTTC